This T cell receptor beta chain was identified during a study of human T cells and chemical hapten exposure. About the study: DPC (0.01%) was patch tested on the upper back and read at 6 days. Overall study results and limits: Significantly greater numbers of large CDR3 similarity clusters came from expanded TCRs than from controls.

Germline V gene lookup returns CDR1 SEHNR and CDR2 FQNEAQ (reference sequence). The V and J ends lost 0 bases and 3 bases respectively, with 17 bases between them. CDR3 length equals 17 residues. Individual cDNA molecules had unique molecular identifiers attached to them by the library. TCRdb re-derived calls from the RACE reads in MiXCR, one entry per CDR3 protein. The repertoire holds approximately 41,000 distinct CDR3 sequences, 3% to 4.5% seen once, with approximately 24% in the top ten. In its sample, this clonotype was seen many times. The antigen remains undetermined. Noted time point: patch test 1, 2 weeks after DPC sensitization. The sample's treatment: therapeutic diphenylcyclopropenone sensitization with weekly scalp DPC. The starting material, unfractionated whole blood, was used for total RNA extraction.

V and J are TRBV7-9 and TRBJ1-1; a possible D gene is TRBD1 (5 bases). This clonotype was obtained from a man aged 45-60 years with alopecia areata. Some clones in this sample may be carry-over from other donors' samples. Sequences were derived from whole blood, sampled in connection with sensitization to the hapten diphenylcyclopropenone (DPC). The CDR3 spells CASSLALGRTVDTEAFF. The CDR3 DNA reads TGTGCCAGCAGCTTAGCCCTGGGACGGACCGTGGACACTGAAGCTTTCTTT.